This T cell receptor (beta chain) was captured in a study of preoperative IRX-2 immunotherapy in early breast cancer. Specified treatment: preoperative locoregional IRX-2 cytokine immunotherapy. Samples came from a phase Ib trial of preoperative locoregional IRX-2 cytokine immunotherapy. Clones were sequenced by immunoSEQ multiplex PCR, and TCRdb holds only the in-frame ones, with some missing. The data show 3,000 to 3,500 clones, with around two thirds seen just once and about 7% held by the top ten. Germline loops: CDR1 SGHNT, CDR2 YENEEA. Trimming left V 1 base short and J 13 bases short, with 14 bases between. The CDR3 totals 14 residues.

This specimen consisted of tumor tissue, obtained after IRX-2 immunotherapy. The clonotype comes from a human donor with breast cancer. V gene TRBV11-3 combines with J gene TRBJ1-6, with D tentatively TRBD1 (5 bases). The CDR3 loop is CASSLGTSPGPLHF. CDR3 nucleotide sequence: TGTGCCAGCAGCTTAGGGACATCGCCGGGGCCCCTCCACTTT.